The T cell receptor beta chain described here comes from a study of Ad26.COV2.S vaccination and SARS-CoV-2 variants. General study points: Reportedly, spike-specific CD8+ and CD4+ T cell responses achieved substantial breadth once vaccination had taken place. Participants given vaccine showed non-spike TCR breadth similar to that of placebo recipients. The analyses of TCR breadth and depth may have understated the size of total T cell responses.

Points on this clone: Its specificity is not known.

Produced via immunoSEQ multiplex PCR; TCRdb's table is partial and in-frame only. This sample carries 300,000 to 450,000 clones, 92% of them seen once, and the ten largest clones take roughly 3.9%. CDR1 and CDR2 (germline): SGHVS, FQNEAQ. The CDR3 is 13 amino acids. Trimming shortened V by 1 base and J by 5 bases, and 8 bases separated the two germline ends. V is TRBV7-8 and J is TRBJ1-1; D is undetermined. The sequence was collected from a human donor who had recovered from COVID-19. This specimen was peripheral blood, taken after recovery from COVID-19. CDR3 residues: CASSLDTGTEAFF. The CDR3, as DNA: TGTGCCAGCAGCTTAGATACGGGGACTGAAGCTTTCTTT.